This entry concerns a single T cell receptor beta chain. The sample is drawn from a study of cytomegalovirus exposure and HLA in healthy donors. Clones were sequenced by immunoSEQ multiplex PCR, and TCRdb holds only the in-frame ones, with some missing. The profile shows tens of thousands of clones, 85% to 95% of them singletons. The CDR3 consists of 18 residues. With 4 bases clipped from V and 0 bases from J, the junction kept 8 bases outside the gene matches. Germline V CDR1 and CDR2: KGHSH, LQKENI. The chain combines TRBV18 with TRBJ2-3; the match to TRBD2 covers 12 bases. The sequence derives from a man in his late teens or twenties in good health and CMV-seropositive. The sequencing sample was made of PBMCs. CDR3 loop: CASSLTSGGLSSTDTQYF. CDR3 DNA sequence: TGTGCCAGCTCACTGACTAGCGGGGGACTAAGTAGCACAGATACGCAGTATTTT.